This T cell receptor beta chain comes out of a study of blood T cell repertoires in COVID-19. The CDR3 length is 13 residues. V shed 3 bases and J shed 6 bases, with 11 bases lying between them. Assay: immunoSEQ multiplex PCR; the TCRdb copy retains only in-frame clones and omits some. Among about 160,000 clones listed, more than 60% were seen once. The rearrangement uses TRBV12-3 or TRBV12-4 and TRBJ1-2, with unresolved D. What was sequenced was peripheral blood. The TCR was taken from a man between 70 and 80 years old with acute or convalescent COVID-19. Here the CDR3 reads CASSFGRQDGYTF. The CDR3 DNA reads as TGTGCCAGCAGTTTCGGGAGGCAAGATGGCTACACCTTC.